The present T cell receptor (beta chain) was sequenced within a study of cytomegalovirus exposure and HLA in healthy donors. Overall study findings and caveats: Rare sequences made up most TCRs, while some public TCRs were found in many donors. Highly shared sequence variants in one cluster were likely a sequencing artifact. Cytomegalovirus association was assigned to 150 to 200 TCR beta chains.

Both 60 Vbeta primers and 13 Jbeta primers went into the PCR. Assay: immunoSEQ multiplex PCR; the TCRdb copy retains only in-frame clones and omits some. The sample contains some 100,000 clones, less than 75% of which appear only once. Details on this clone: Antigen specificity is unknown.

The receptor's source is a woman under 40 in good health and CMV-seropositive. Sequencing was performed on PBMCs.

As DNA, the CDR3 is TGCGCCAGCAGCTCGTGGGGGCAGGCCCCAAACTATGGCTACACCTTC. It specifies CASSSWGQAPNYGYTF. This chain joins TRBV5-1 and TRBJ1-2; the D gene is possibly TRBD1 (6 bases). The CDR3 sequence is 16 residues long. Germline assignment: CDR1 SGHRS and CDR2 YFSETQ. V shed 3 bases and J shed 2 bases, with 17 bases lying between them.